One sample yielded the 2 T cell receptor beta chains listed below, sequenced in a study of T cells in narcolepsy. The table came from immunoSEQ multiplex PCR; TCRdb's copy has only in-frame clones and leaves some out. The profile shows about 30,000 clones, 75% to 90% of them singletons. The sample comprised memory (CD45RA-) CD4+ T cells from blood. The source of these receptors is a human donor in good health.

The V and J genes are TRBV29-1 and TRBJ1-3; D possibly corresponds to TRBD1 (6 bases). CDR3 length: 12 residues. The V end was cut by 7 bases, the J end by 4 bases, with 11 bases between. Germline values: CDR1 SQVTM, CDR2 ANQGSEA. The CDR3 DNA sequence: TGCAGCGCACAGGGATCAGGAAACACCATATATTTT. The encoded protein is CSAQGSGNTIYF.

CDR3 in DNA: TGTGCCAGCAGCCTAGTAGGTAGGCAGAACACTGAAGCTTTCTTT. Protein: CASSLVGRQNTEAFF. This chain joins TRBV19 and TRBJ1-1, with D uncertain. V was shortened by 9 bases and J by 1 base, with 18 bases between the two germline ends. Germline assignment: CDR1 LNHDA and CDR2 SQIVND (reference sequence). The CDR3 has 15 amino acids.